This TCR beta chain was sequenced in a study of OX40 agonist ivuxolimab in advanced cancers. Study-level background: The drug used for patients, ivuxolimab, was an agonistic anti-OX40 (CD134) antibody. Patients were infused with ivuxolimab every 2 weeks at 0.01 to 10 mg/kg. Those enrolled were 82.7% male, with a mean age of approximately 60 years and ages from about 20 to 90.

Profiling relied on immunoSEQ multiplex PCR, and the TCRdb table lists in-frame clones only, not all of them. In the table there are approximately 77,000 clones, about 90% of which are singletons. The ends were cut back, 4 bases at V and 0 bases at J, with 6 bases in the middle. Germline assignment: CDR1 MNHEY and CDR2 SVGAGI. CDR3 size: 13 residues. The chain joins TRBV6-5 to TRBJ1-1; D call uncertain. The clonotype comes from an adult with an advanced solid tumor such as melanoma, head and neck, liver or kidney cancer. Sequenced material: CD4+ or CD8+ T cells sorted from blood, taken in a trial of the OX40 agonist ivuxolimab. This CDR3 is CASSWLLNTEAFF. CDR3 sequence (DNA): TGTGCCAGCAGTTGGTTATTGAACACTGAAGCTTTCTTT.